This T cell receptor (beta chain) was captured in a study of identical twins (dated by TCRdb to between 2015 and 2016). Regarding the complete study: To test whether fetal clonotypes persist, this study deep-sequenced TCR alpha and beta repertoires from monozygotic twins, from unrelated adults of various ages, and from cord blood. To rule out contamination, the twin experiments were replicated at different times with different library preparation protocols.

Broader findings and caveats from the paper: Out-of-frame TCR alpha sequences shared between twins showed an excess of low generation-probability sequences compared with coincidental sharing between unrelated individuals. Fewer insertions were carried by abundant cord blood beta clonotypes, a similar but weaker trend appeared in young adult naive repertoires, and no such trend appeared in memory repertoires. Because the same donors could not be followed over many years, the conclusions relied on cross-sectional statistical analysis. A weaker excess of twin sharing was found in beta out-of-frame sequences because the signal-to-noise ratio was lowered by fewer shared sequences. Invariant T cells such as MAIT and iNKT could partly confound zero-insertion analyses, although diverse VJ usage argued against such confounding for most clonotypes. Out-of-frame TCR alpha sharing in monozygotic twins was systematically underestimated by recombination models, whereas sharing between unrelated individuals was in agreement with the recombination models.

From the cysteine up to the phenylalanine, the CDR3 has a length of 18 residues. Only CDR3 DNA remains: 54 bases, in frame from the first base. Deletion took 4 bases off V and 4 bases off J, with a span of 20 bases between the germline ends. As regards this clonotype: Its antigen is still unknown. Within one base of it there is no much larger clone, and no base qualities were kept.

Only healthy Caucasian donors were included. The twin cohort consisted of three pairs of female monozygotic twins, all aged roughly 18 to 30 years. RNA for TCR libraries was isolated from peripheral blood mononuclear cells. The library was generated by 5' RACE. Sequencing used an Illumina HiSeq 2000. Template switching added a universal primer binding site, and the final cDNA carried a unique molecular identifier that allowed TCR cDNA molecules to be counted accurately. Specific primers in the conserved constant-segment region were used to synthesize first-strand cDNA for the TCR alpha and beta chains. Each cDNA library was double barcoded, with a SMART-Mk sample barcode plus Illumina barcodes, to control for contamination. Two successive PCR steps introduced TruSeq adapter sequences along with Illumina sample barcodes. TCR alpha and beta cDNA libraries were sequenced on the Illumina HiSeq platform with custom primers. Per the source publication's procedure: Unique molecular identifiers were extracted from raw reads with MiGEC, and CDR3 positions were determined with MiXCR. For each individual, recombination models were inferred using an EM algorithm with the repgenHMM and IGoR tools. Shared clonotype analysis was performed with the tcR package in R, normalizing sharing by the product of cloneset sizes. Out-of-frame nonproductive sequences were analyzed to study raw recombination free of thymic and clonal selection effects. TCRdb reprocessed the public reads (quality trimming at Q25 with fastp, clone calling with MiXCR) and kept in-frame beta chains. Rows are unified per CDR3 protein, each entry keeping the most common DNA and genes. TCRdb's processing, not the authors', yielded these V and J calls. The sample table records roughly 690,000 distinct CDR3 sequences; less than 25% of these occur just once. The biggest ten clones account for 4.3% of the sample.

The same sample was also used in a study of T cells expressing NK-cell markers. According to the second study: In sorted CD3+CD56+NKG2C+, CD3+CD56+NKG2C- and CD3+CD56-NKG2C+ T-cell subsets from several donors, TCR beta-chain repertoires were profiled. Among the eight sequenced donors, seven were HCMV-seropositive and one was HCMV-seronegative. To restrict sorting to alphabetaTCR-expressing T cells, an anti-gammadeltaTCR antibody was added in several experiments. For six donors, the dominant CD3+CD56+NKG2C+ clonotypes were among the top 10 CD8+ clonotypes and accounted for roughly 1.0-8% of CD8+ T cells. Those dominant clonotypes were again the most abundant among CD3+CD56-NKG2C+ cells in several donors, at about 25-65%. Whether the expanded NKG2C-expressing T cell clones were specific for HCMV antigens was left unclear. The study sequenced eight donors, all healthy volunteers chosen at random: three men and five women. HCMV serostatus was determined by detecting HCMV-specific IgG in serum with a commercial ELISA kit. For a handful of donors, unsorted PBMC were also used to sequence bulk peripheral blood T-cell repertoires. Reads were demultiplexed and grouped by UMI with MIGEC, and clonotypes were assembled and quantified with MiTCR. To remove erroneous sequences, TCR cDNA sequences were retained only when supported by two or more reads. Downstream repertoire analysis used the tcR package, and clonotypes were matched across fractions by CDR3 nucleotide sequence plus V segment. VDJmatch was used to annotate antigen specificity against VDJdb, with one amino acid substitution in CDR3 allowed.

Recombination connected TRBV12-3 or TRBV12-4 to TRBJ2-6; a weak D assignment points to TRBD1 (7 bases agree). Sequencing input: PBMCs. The sequence came from a woman between 18 and 29 years old in good health. This receptor carries the CDR3 CASSSLARGVAGANVLTF. The DNA sequence follows: TGTGCCAGCAGTTCCCTCGCCAGGGGGGTAGCGGGGGCCAACGTCCTGACTTTC.